Listed below are T cell receptor beta chains from one sample, sequenced in a study of blood T cell repertoires in COVID-19. Libraries were prepared by immunoSEQ multiplex PCR; TCRdb keeps only in-frame clonotypes and omits some of them. The data contain about 300,000 clones, about nine tenths of them seen just once; the ten biggest clones take up about 4.6%. The source material was PBMCs or T cells enriched from blood (not recorded which). Receptors originate from a man aged 25-45 years who had recovered from COVID-19. The CDR3 runs from the conserved cysteine through the conserved F or W. A D gene is named only where the DNA matches it firmly. Only some rows state a clone size, as once, few, many or a class for expanded clones.

-	TRBJ2-5	TRBV5-8	TRBD1	CASSSTGDETQYF	TGTGCCAGCAGCTCGACAGGGGACGAGACCCAGTACTTC
-	TRBJ2-1	TRBV24-1	TRBD2	CATSDGAGGPWNEQFF	TGTGCCACCAGTGATGGAGCGGGAGGGCCATGGAATGAGCAGTTCTTC
-	TRBJ2-3	TRBV3-1/TRBV3-2	-	CASSLSQRGTDTQYF	TGTGCCAGCAGCTTGAGTCAACGGGGCACAGATACGCAGTATTTT
-	TRBJ1-4	TRBV11-2	TRBD1	CASSKGQGATNEKLFF	TGTGCCAGCAGCAAAGGACAGGGAGCAACTAATGAAAAACTGTTTTTT
-	TRBJ2-1	TRBV29-1	TRBD2	CSSGGTSGFNEQFF	TGCAGTTCTGGGGGGACTAGCGGTTTTAATGAGCAGTTCTTC
-	TRBJ1-2	TRBV24-1	TRBD1	CATSDPLDRNSGGYTF	TGTGCCACCAGTGATCCACTGGACAGGAATAGTGGGGGCTACACCTTC
-	TRBJ2-5	TRBV4-2	-	CASSQVSETQYF	TGTGCCAGCAGCCAAGTCTCCGAGACCCAGTACTTC
-	TRBJ1-6	TRBV27	-	CASSPGSSYNSPLHF	TGTGCCAGCAGTCCAGGGTCGTCCTATAATTCACCCCTCCACTTT
-	TRBJ2-7	TRBV5-1	TRBD1	CASSSTGGYEQYF	TGCGCCAGCAGCTCGACAGGGGGCTACGAGCAGTACTTC
-	TRBJ2-1	TRBV2	TRBD1	CASSEGGQGSSEQFF	TGTGCCAGCAGCGAGGGGGGACAGGGGAGTTCTGAGCAGTTCTTC
-	TRBJ1-4	TRBV6-5	-	CASREWPGEKLFF	TGTGCCAGCAGGGAGTGGCCGGGTGAAAAACTGTTTTTT
-	TRBJ1-5	TRBV11-3	TRBD1	CASSSRDRGAQPQHF	TGTGCCAGCAGCTCCCGGGACAGGGGAGCTCAGCCCCAGCATTTT
-	TRBJ1-2	TRBV4-1	-	CASSQTGGSYGYTF	TGCGCCAGCAGCCAAACGGGGGGAAGCTATGGCTACACCTTC
few	TRBJ2-7	TRBV21-1	-	CASSTQSGGTGAEGHEQYF	TGTGCCAGCAGCACCCAATCAGGGGGAACAGGGGCCGAAGGGCACGAGCAGTACTTC
-	TRBJ1-1	TRBV12-5	-	CASGLSLSEAFF	TGTGCTAGTGGTTTGTCGCTATCTGAAGCTTTCTTT
-	TRBJ1-2	TRBV19	-	CATGRGLGRNRDYGYTF	TGTGCCACCGGAAGGGGACTTGGGAGGAACAGAGACTATGGCTACACCTTC
-	TRBJ1-2	TRBV29-1	-	CSVDVTGNGYTF	TGCAGCGTTGATGTGACAGGCAATGGCTACACCTTC
-	TRBJ2-3	TRBV29-1	TRBD2	CSEGLATDTQYF	TGCAGCGAGGGACTAGCGACAGATACGCAGTATTTT
-	TRBJ1-3	TRBV5-3	-	CARSFQSVGAAGNTIYF	TGTGCCAGAAGCTTTCAAAGCGTGGGGGCGGCTGGAAACACCATATATTTT
-	TRBJ1-1	TRBV5-1	TRBD1	CASIPGTGRNTEAFF	TGCGCCAGCATCCCCGGGACAGGGAGGAACACTGAAGCTTTCTTT
-	TRBJ2-7	TRBV7-2	-	CASSWRRAEGEQYF	TGTGCCAGCAGCTGGAGAAGGGCCGAGGGAGAGCAGTACTTC
-	TRBJ2-4	TRBV5-4	TRBD1	CASSFRPGQGSGDIQYF	TGTGCCAGCAGCTTTAGGCCGGGACAGGGATCCGGAGACATTCAGTACTTC
-	TRBJ2-1	TRBV7-8	-	CASSLGSTYYNEQFF	TGTGCCAGCAGCTTAGGCTCCACTTACTACAATGAGCAGTTCTTC
-	TRBJ1-6	TRBV2	-	CASRTEISNSPLHF	TGTGCCTCCCGGACAGAAATTTCGAATTCACCCCTCCACTTT
-	TRBJ2-7	TRBV2	TRBD1	CATLQGVLVYEQYF	TGTGCCACCTTACAGGGGGTCTTGGTCTACGAGCAGTACTTC
-	TRBJ1-2	TRBV24-1	-	CATSDFSGYGYTF	TGTGCCACCAGTGATTTTTCGGGATATGGCTACACCTTC
-	TRBJ2-7	TRBV12-5	-	CASGFHGRPHGYEQYF	TGTGCTAGTGGTTTCCACGGTCGGCCCCACGGGTACGAGCAGTACTTC
-	TRBJ1-6	TRBV2	-	CASRGVVGSPLHF	TGTGCCAGCAGGGGCGTAGTTGGTTCACCCCTCCACTTT
-	TRBJ2-5	TRBV28	TRBD1	CASSNRGETQYF	TGTGCCAGCAGTAACAGGGGGGAGACCCAGTACTTC
-	TRBJ2-2	TRBV6-1	TRBD1	CASSDRQGGTGELFF	TGTGCCAGCAGTGATAGACAGGGGGGGACCGGGGAGCTGTTTTTT
-	TRBJ1-2	TRBV5-1	TRBD1	CASSFITGGVDGYTF	TGCGCCAGCAGCTTTATAACAGGGGGAGTCGATGGCTACACCTTC
-	TRBJ2-5	TRBV11-2	-	CASSLGGGEETQYF	TGTGCCAGCAGCTTAGGAGGGGGAGAAGAGACCCAGTACTTC
-	TRBJ1-2	TRBV7-2	TRBD1	CASKGALYGYTF	TGTGCCAGCAAGGGGGCGCTCTATGGCTACACCTTC
-	TRBJ2-3	TRBV5-1	-	CASSLLVSEGTQYF	TGCGCCAGCAGCTTGCTAGTTTCTGAGGGTACGCAGTATTTT
few	TRBJ2-7	TRBV7-7	TRBD1	CASSLGQGAAYEQYF	TGTGCTAGCAGCTTAGGACAGGGGGCGGCCTACGAGCAGTACTTC
-	TRBJ1-1	TRBV27	-	CASSFYRDNTEAFF	TGTGCCAGCAGTTTCTACAGGGATAACACTGAAGCTTTCTTT
-	TRBJ2-3	TRBV21-1	-	CASSKAPRQGPRDTQYF	TGTGCCAGCAGCAAAGCCCCCCGACAGGGGCCCCGAGATACGCAGTATTTT
once	TRBJ1-1	TRBV19	-	CASGTTGYPTEAFF	TGTGCCAGCGGTACCACCGGGTACCCCACTGAAGCTTTCTTT
-	TRBJ2-1	TRBV9	TRBD2	CASSAGLAGTNEQFF	TGTGCCAGCAGCGCAGGACTAGCGGGAACCAATGAGCAGTTCTTC
-	TRBJ2-6	TRBV5-1	-	CASSISQGRGSGANVLTF	TGCGCCAGCAGCATCTCACAGGGAAGGGGCTCTGGGGCCAACGTCCTGACTTTC
once	TRBJ2-1	TRBV12-5	TRBD2	CASGSGMVNEQFF	TGTGCTAGTGGTAGCGGGATGGTGAATGAGCAGTTCTTC
-	TRBJ1-3	TRBV7-2	-	CASRAGYSSGNTIYF	TGTGCCAGTAGGGCGGGGTACAGCTCTGGAAACACCATATATTTT
few	TRBJ2-5	TRBV3-1/TRBV3-2	TRBD2	CASSQQGGETQYF	TGTGCCAGCAGCCAACAGGGAGGGGAGACCCAGTACTTC
-	TRBJ1-4	TRBV5-1	TRBD1	CASSRGTAFNEKLFF	TGCGCCAGCAGCCGGGGGACAGCTTTTAATGAAAAACTGTTTTTT
-	TRBJ2-7	TRBV21-1	-	CASSGRGGAYEQYF	TGTGCCAGCAGCGGCCGAGGGGGGGCCTACGAGCAGTACTTC
once	TRBJ1-1	TRBV7-8	-	CASSLISGRDTEAFF	TGTGCCAGCAGCTTGATTTCAGGGCGAGACACTGAAGCTTTCTTT
few	TRBJ2-2	TRBV25-1	-	CASSLEVQPGDTGELFF	TGTGCCAGCAGTCTAGAGGTCCAGCCAGGGGACACCGGGGAGCTGTTTTTT
-	TRBJ2-6	TRBV19	-	CASSGVPVSGANVLTF	TGTGCCAGTAGCGGGGTTCCCGTCTCTGGGGCCAACGTCCTGACTTTC
-	TRBJ2-7	TRBV7-5	-	CVRNWRREQYF	TGTGTCAGAAACTGGCGGCGCGAGCAGTACTTC